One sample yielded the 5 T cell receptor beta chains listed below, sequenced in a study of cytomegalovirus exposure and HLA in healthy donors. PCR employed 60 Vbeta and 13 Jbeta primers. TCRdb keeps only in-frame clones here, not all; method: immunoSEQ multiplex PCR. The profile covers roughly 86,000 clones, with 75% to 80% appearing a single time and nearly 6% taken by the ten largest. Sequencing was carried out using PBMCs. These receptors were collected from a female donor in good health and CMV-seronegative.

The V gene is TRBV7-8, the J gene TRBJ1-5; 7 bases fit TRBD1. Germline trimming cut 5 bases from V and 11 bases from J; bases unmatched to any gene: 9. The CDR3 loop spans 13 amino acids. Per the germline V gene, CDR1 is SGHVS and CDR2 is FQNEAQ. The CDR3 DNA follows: TGTGCCAGCAGCCAAGACAGGGCAGGGGCCCAGCATTTT. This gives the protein CASSQDRAGAQHF.

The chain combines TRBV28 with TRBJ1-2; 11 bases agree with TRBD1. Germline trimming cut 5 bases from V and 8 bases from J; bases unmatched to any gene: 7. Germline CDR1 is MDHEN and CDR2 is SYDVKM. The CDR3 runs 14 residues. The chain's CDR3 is CASSTGTGGQGYTF. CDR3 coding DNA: TGTGCCAGCAGTACCGGGACAGGGGGTCAGGGCTACACCTTC.

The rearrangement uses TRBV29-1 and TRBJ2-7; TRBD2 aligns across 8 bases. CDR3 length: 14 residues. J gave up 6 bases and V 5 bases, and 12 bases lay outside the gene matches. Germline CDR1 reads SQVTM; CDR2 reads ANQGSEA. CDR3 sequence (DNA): TGCAGCGTTCACGTTCGGGAGGGCCGAGGCGAGCAGTACTTC. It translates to CSVHVREGRGEQYF.

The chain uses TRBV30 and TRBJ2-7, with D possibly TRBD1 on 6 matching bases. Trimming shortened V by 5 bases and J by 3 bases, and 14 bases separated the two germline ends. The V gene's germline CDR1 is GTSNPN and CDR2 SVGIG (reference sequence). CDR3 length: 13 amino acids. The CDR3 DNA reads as TGTGCCTGGGTACCTAAACAGGGCTACGAGCAGTACTTC. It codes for CAWVPKQGYEQYF.

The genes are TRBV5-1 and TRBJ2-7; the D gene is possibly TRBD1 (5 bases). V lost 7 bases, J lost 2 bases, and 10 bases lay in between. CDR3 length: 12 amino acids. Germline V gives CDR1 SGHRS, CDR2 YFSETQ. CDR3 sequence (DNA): TGCGCCAGCCGAGGACAAACCTACGAGCAGTACTTC. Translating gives CASRGQTYEQYF.